What follows describes a single T cell receptor beta chain. Trimming cost V 5 bases and J 2 bases, with 19 bases left between them. This CDR3 has 17 residues. The germline V gene encodes CDR1 SGHTA and CDR2 FQGTGA. The data belong to a study of blood T cell repertoires in COVID-19. Study overall: PBMCs, B-cell-depleted T cells, or T cells provided the cDNA or gDNA that made up the material.

The authors' processing: Estimates of nucleated cell counts were drawn from the amplification of reference gene primers. Sequencing was performed with immunoSEQ multiplex PCR; in TCRdb, only in-frame clones are kept and a portion is missing. For V, J and clone size, that table is used; D and trimming come from the DNA. The repertoire holds roughly 90,000 clones, with approximately 80% as singletons. The receptor was derived from an elderly woman with active or convalescent COVID-19. The chain carries TRBV7-3 and TRBJ2-1; a possible D gene is TRBD2 (5 bases). Sequenced: peripheral blood. The CDR3 nucleotides are TGTGCCAGCAGCGAAGGCGGGTCGCGGGCAACCTACAATGAGCAGTTCTTC. Encoded protein: CASSEGGSRATYNEQFF.